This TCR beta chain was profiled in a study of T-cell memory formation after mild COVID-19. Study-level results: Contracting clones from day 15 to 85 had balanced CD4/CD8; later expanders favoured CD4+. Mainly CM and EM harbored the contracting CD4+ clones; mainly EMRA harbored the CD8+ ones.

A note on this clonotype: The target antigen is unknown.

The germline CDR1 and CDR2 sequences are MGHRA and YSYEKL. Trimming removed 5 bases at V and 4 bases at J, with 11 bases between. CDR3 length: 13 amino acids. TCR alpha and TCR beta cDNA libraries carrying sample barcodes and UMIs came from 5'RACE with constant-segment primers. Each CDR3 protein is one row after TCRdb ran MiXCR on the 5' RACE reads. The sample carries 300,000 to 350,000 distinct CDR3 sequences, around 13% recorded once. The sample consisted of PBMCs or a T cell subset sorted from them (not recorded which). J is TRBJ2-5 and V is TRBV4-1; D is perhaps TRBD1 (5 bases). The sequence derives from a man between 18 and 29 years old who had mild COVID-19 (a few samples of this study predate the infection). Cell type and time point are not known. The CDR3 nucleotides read TGCGCCAGCAGCTCCCAAGGGGTAGAGACCCAGTACTTC. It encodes CASSSQGVETQYF.